This entry features one T cell receptor (beta chain) sequence. What it binds is unknown. The sample is drawn from a study of T cell responses to AZD1222 COVID-19 vaccine. Points from the study as a whole: Donors were chiefly white British, with a greater number of females, and clonal diversity was perhaps underestimated. With two AZD1222 doses given, Spike-specific TCR breadth and depth both rose. Regions 160-218 and 743-854 held dominance among vaccine-associated CD4 TCRs, which spanned spike.

Using immunoSEQ multiplex PCR, the repertoire was profiled, and TCRdb retains in-frame clones only, with some absent. Among approximately 84,000 clones listed, around 89% were seen once. Per germline, CDR1 KGHDR and CDR2 SFDVKD. This CDR3 contains 15 residues. V lost 4 bases, J lost 3 bases, and 12 bases lay in between. This TCR derives from an adult who received the AZD1222 COVID-19 vaccine. This chain joins TRBV24-1 and TRBJ1-5, with no clear D. The sample was peripheral blood, taken 28 days after the second AZD1222 dose. This CDR3 reads CATSDPPQNNQPQHF. In nucleotides, the CDR3 is TGTGCCACCAGTGACCCCCCGCAGAACAATCAGCCCCAGCATTTT.